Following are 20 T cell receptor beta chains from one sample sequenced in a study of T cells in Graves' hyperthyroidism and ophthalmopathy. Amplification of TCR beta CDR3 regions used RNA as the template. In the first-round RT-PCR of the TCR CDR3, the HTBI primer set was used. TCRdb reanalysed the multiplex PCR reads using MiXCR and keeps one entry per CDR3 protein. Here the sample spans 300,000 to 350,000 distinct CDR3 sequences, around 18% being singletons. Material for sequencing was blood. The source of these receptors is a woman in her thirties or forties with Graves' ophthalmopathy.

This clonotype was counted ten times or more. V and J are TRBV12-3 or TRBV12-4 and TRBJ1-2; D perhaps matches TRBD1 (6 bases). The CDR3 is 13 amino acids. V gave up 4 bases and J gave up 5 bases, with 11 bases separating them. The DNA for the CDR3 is TGTGCCAGCAGTTCCCTCAGGGGTTATGGCTACACCTTC. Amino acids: CASSSLRGYGYTF.

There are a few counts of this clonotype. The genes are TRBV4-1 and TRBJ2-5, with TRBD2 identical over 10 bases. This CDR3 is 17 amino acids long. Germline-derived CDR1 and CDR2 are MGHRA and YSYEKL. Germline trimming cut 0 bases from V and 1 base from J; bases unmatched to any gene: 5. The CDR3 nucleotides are TGCGCCAGCAGCCAAGATAGGACTAGCGGTACCCAAGAGACCCAGTACTTC. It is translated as CASSQDRTSGTQETQYF.

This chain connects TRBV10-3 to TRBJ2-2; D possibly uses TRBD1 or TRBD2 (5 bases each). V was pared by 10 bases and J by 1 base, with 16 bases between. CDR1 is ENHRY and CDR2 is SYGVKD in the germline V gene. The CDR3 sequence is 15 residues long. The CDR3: CATRTGARNTGELFF. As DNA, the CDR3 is TGTGCCACAAGGACCGGGGCGAGGAACACCGGGGAGCTGTTTTTT.

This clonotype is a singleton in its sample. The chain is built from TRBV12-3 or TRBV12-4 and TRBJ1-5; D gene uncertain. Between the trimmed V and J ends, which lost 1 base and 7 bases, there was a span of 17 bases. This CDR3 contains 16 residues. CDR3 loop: CASSLVSERQLQPQHF. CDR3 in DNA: TGTGCCAGCAGTTTAGTTTCTGAGAGACAACTCCAGCCCCAGCATTTT.

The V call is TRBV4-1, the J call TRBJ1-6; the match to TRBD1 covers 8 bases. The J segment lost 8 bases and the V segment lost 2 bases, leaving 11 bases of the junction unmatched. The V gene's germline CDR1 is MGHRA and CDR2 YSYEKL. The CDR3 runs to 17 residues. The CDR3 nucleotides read TGCGCCAGCAGCCAAACCCCAGCCAGGGGGCTACATTCACCCCTCCACTTT. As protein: CASSQTPARGLHSPLHF.

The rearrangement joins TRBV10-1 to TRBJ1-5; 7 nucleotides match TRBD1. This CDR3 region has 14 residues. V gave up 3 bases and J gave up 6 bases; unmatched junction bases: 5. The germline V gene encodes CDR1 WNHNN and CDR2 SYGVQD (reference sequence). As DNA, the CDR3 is TGCGCCAGCAGTGACAGGGGGGTCATTCAGCCCCAGCATTTT. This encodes CASSDRGVIQPQHF.

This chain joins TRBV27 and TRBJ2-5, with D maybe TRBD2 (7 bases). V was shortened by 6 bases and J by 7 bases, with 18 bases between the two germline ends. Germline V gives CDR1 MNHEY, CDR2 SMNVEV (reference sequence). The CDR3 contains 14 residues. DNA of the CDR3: TGTGCCAGCAGGCCCCCACGGGGGGCGATGACCCAGTACTTC. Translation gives CASRPPRGAMTQYF.

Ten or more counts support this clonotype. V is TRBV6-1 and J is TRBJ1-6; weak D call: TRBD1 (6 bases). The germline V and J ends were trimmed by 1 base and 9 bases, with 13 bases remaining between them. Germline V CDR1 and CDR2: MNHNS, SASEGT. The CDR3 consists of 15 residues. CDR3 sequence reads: CASSEDWGAGSPLHF. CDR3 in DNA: TGTGCCAGCAGTGAAGATTGGGGGGCGGGTTCACCCCTCCACTTT.

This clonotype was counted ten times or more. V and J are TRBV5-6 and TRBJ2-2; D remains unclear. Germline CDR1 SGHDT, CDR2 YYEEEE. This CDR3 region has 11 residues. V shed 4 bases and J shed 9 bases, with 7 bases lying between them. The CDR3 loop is CASSQSRELFF. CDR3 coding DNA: TGTGCCAGCAGCCAAAGTAGGGAGCTGTTTTTT.

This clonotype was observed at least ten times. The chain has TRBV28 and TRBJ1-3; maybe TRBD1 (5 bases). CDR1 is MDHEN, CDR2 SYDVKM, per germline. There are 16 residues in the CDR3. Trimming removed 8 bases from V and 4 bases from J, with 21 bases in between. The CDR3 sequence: CASARVTIEGGNTIYF. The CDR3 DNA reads TGTGCCAGCGCCAGGGTGACGATCGAGGGGGGAAACACCATATATTTT.

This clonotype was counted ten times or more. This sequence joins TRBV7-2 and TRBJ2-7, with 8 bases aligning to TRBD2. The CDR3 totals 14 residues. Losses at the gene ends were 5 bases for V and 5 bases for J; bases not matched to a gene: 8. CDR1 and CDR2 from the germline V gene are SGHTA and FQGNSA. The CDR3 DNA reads TGTGCCAGCAGCCAAGCGGGAGTGGAAAACGAGCAGTACTTC. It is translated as CASSQAGVENEQYF.

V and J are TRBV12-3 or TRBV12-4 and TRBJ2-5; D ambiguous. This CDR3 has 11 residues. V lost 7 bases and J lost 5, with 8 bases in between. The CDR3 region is CASTTAETQYF. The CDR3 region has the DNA TGTGCCAGCACCACCGCGGAGACCCAGTACTTC.

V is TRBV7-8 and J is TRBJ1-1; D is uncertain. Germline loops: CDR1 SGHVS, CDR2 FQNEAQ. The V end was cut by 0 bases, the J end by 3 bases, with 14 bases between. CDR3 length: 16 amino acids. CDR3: CASSLAVPPLYTEAFF. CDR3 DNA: TGTGCCAGCAGCTTAGCAGTTCCCCCCTTATACACTGAAGCTTTCTTT.

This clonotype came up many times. CDR3 nucleotide sequence: TGTGCCATCAGAACTAGCGGGGGATCTAGCGAGCAGTACTTC. Translation: CAIRTSGGSSEQYF. The rearrangement links TRBV10-3 to TRBJ2-7, with 11 bases identical to TRBD2. The J segment lost 6 bases and the V segment lost 6 bases, leaving 7 bases of the junction unmatched. The CDR3 spans 14 residues. Germline loops: CDR1 ENHRY, CDR2 SYGVKD.

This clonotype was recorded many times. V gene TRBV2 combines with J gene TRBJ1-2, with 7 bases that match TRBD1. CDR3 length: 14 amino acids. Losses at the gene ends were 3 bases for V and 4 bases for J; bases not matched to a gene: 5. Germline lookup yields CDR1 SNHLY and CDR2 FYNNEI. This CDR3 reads CASSEDRSAYGYTF. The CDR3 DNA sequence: TGTGCCAGCAGTGAGGACAGGAGCGCCTATGGCTACACCTTC.

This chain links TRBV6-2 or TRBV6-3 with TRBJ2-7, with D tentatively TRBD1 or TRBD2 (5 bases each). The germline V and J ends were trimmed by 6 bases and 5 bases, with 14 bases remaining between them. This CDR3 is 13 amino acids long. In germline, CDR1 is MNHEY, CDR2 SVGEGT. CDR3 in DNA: TGTGCCAGCAGACCCCCGGGACCCAACGAGCAGTACTTC. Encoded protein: CASRPPGPNEQYF.

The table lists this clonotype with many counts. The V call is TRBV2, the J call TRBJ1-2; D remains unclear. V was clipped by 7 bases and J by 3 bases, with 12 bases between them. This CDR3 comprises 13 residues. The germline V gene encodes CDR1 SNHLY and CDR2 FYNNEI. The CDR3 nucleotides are TGTGCCAGCACCTCCAACCGGGACTATGGCTACACCTTC. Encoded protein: CASTSNRDYGYTF.

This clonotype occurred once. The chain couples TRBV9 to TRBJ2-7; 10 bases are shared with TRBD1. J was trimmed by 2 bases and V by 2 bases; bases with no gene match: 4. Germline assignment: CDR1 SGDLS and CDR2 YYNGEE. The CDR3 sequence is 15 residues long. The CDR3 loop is CASSVAGTGAYEQYF. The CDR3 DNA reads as TGTGCCAGCAGCGTCGCCGGGACAGGGGCCTACGAGCAGTACTTC.

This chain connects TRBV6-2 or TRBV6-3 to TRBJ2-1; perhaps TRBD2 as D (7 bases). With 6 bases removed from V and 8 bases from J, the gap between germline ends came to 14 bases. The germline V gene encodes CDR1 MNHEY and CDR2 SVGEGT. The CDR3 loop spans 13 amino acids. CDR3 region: CASRPGGRDEQFF. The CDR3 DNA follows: TGTGCCAGCAGGCCCGGGGGGCGGGATGAGCAGTTCTTC.

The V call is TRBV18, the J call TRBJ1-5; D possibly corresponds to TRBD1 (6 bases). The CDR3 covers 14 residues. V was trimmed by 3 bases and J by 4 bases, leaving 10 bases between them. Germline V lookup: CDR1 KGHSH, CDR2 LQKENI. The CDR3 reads CASSPGGLNQPQHF. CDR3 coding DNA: TGTGCCAGCTCACCGGGGGGCCTTAATCAGCCCCAGCATTTT.